This T cell receptor beta chain was captured by sequencing in a study of CD8+CD57+ T cells in acquired aplastic anemia. Whole-study context: Recorded DNA amounts for sorted CD4+ and CD8+ cells had an average of 3.2 ug. Average CD4+ read depth in healthy donors was 9.5 million to 13 million reads. Study findings and constraints: Patients were compared with controls for CD8+ Simpson's diversity, and no significant difference emerged. Around 29 CD8+ CDR3 sequences were shared between patients and controls.

Genomic DNA provided the template from which TCR beta VDJ and CDR3 profiles were obtained. TCRdb analysed the reads with MiXCR anew, one entry per CDR3 protein. This table holds about 210,000 distinct CDR3 sequences, about a third found once. This clonotype was observed many times. As yet, its antigen is unknown. Per germline, CDR1 ENHRY and CDR2 SYGVKD. Unmatched junction bases numbered 14, after V lost 5 bases and J lost 7 bases. The CDR3 runs 17 residues. The TCR was taken from a human donor in good health, serving as a control. The sequencing sample was made of sorted CD4+, CD8+, or CD8+CD57+ T cells (not recorded which) from PBMCs. The genes are TRBV10-3 and TRBJ2-1, with 10 bases matching TRBD2. The CDR3 sequence is CAISWTSGLQQRNEQFF. CDR3 nucleotides: TGTGCCATCAGTTGGACTAGCGGCCTCCAACAGCGGAATGAGCAGTTCTTC.